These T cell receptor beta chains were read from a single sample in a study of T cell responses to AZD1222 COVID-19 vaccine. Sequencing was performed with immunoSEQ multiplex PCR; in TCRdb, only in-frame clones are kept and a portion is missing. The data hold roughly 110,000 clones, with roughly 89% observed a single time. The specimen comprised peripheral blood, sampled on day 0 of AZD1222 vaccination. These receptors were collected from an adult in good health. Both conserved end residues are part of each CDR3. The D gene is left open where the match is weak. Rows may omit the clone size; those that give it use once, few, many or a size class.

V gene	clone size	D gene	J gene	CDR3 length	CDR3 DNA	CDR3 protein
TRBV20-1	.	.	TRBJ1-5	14	TGCAGTGCTAGTCCAGGAGAGAATAATCAGCCCCAGCATTTT	CSASPGENNQPQHF
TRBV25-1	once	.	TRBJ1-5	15	TGTGCCAGCAGTGAAGGCCAGAGCGCCCATCAGCCCCAGCATTTT	CASSEGQSAHQPQHF
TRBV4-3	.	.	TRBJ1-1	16	TGCGCCAGCAGCCTAGATCCGGGAGGGGTTGGTACTGAAGCTTTCTTT	CASSLDPGGVGTEAFF
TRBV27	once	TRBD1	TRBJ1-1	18	TGTGCCAGCAGACGAACCGGGACAGGGGGCCGACTAAACACTGAAGCTTTCTTT	CASRRTGTGGRLNTEAFF
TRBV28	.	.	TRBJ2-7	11	TGTGCCAGCAGTATCTTGGGGGAGCAGTACTTC	CASSILGEQYF
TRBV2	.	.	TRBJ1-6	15	TGTGCCAGCAGTGAATGGGGGGCCGGCAATTCACCCCTCCACTTT	CASSEWGAGNSPLHF
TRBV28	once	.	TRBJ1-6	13	TGTGCCAGCAGACCTCCGGAAAATTCACCCCTCCACTTT	CASRPPENSPLHF
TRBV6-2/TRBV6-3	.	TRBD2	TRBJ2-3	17	TGTGCCAGCAGTTACTACCCGACTAGCGGGAGGTCAAATACGCAGTATTTT	CASSYYPTSGRSNTQYF
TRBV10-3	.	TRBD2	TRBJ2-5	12	TGTGCCATCAGTGTAGCGGGAGAGACCCAGTACTTC	CAISVAGETQYF
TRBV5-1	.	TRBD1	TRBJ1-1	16	TGCGCCAGCAGCTTGGCCCCCGCAGGGGGGAACACTGAAGCTTTCTTT	CASSLAPAGGNTEAFF
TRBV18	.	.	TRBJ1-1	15	TGTGCCAGCTCACCAATAAGTGACTCGAACACTGAAGCTTTCTTT	CASSPISDSNTEAFF
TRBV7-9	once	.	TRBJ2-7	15	TGTGCCAGCAGCCTTGTCGAGGGTGGGGTGTACGAGCAGTACTTC	CASSLVEGGVYEQYF
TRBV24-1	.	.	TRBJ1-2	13	TGTGCCACCAGTGATGAGGCACCCTATGGCTACACCTTC	CATSDEAPYGYTF
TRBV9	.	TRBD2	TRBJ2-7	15	TGTGCCAGCAGCCCCCGACTAGCGGCAAACTACGAGCAGTACTTC	CASSPRLAANYEQYF
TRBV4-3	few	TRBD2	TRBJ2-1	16	TGCGCCAGCAGCCAAGGACTAGCGGGAGGGCCAGATGAGCAGTTCTTC	CASSQGLAGGPDEQFF